Sequencing of this T cell receptor (beta chain) was carried out in a study of blood T cell repertoires in COVID-19 (TCRdb year 2020). Study-wide context: Samples from collaborators originated in the United States, Italy and Spain and spanned both the acute and convalescent phases of COVID-19. The material from the prospective study consisted of cDNA or gDNA derived from T cells, B-cell-depleted T cells, or PBMCs. Deeply sampled blood TCRbeta repertoires from subjects exposed to, actively infected with, or recovered from COVID-19 were included in the dataset. A freely available public database, intended as a resource for researchers studying the immune response to SARS-CoV-2, is where the repertoires were released. The samples were drawn from the first 160 participants of the ongoing ImmuneRACE study and from 1,200 or so subjects provided by 6 global collaborators. Sample metadata almost always included a de-identified subject ID, COVID-19 status, age in years and sex. HLA class I and class II types, where available, came from metadata supplied by the sample provider rather than from assay-based typing.

The collaborating institutions used their own protocols to collect whole blood in K2EDTA tubes. For TCRbeta analysis, collaborators shipped samples as frozen whole blood, isolated PBMCs, or DNA extracted from either of those sample types. Study-wide findings and limitations: Clinical and demographic metadata were provided uncurated, with the amount varying by source and participant.

As for this clone: Its antigen specificity is not known. Base qualities are not provided; no much larger clone lies one nucleotide away.

TCRbeta CDR3 regions were amplified from genomic DNA by means of the immunoSEQ Assay, a bias-controlled multiplex PCR. On the study's bioinformatics: Within the assay, amplification of reference gene primers was used to estimate how many nucleated cells each sample contained. To quantify the absolute abundance of each unique TCRbeta CDR3 rearrangement, sequence reads were collapsed and filtered. For each sample, productive Simpson clonality was calculated by taking the square root of Simpson's diversity index across productive rearrangements. The immuneACCESS repertoire file appears here via TCRdb, limited to in-frame rearrangements. These files lack a portion of the clones; in checked studies, under half of the deficit traces to unresolved V genes, and the cause of the others is not known. V and J calls and clone size are as listed in that table; D and trimming were resolved from the DNA. For this sample there are about 380,000 clones; around 84% appear just once. In total, the top ten clones hold about 1% of the sample.

V lost 5 bases and J lost 0 bases; the stretch between them is 11 bases long. Per the germline V gene (reference sequence), MNHEY is the CDR1 and SMNVEV is the CDR2. The cysteine opens and the phenylalanine closes a CDR3 of 16 amino acids. The read is trimmed to its CDR3 DNA, 48 bases read in frame from base 1. The sequence came from a human donor with acute or convalescent COVID-19. The donor label of this sample is uncertain. The chain uses TRBV27 and TRBJ1-6, with an unclear D gene assignment. Sequenced input: peripheral blood. The DNA is as follows: TGTGCCAGCAGTGTAAGACCGGGCTCCTATAATTCACCCCTCCACTTT. Its translation is CASSVRPGSYNSPLHF.